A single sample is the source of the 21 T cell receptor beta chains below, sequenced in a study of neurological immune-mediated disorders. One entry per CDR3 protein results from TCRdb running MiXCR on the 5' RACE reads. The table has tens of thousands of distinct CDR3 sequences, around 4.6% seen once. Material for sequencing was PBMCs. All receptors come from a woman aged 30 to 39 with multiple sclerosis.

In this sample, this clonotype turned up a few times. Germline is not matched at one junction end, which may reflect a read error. DNA for the CDR3: TGTGACAGCAGTACGGCCCCAGATACGCAGTATTTT. Protein: CDSSTAPDTQYF. This rearrangement joins TRBV12-3 or TRBV12-4 to TRBJ2-3; no reliable D call. This CDR3 contains 12 residues.

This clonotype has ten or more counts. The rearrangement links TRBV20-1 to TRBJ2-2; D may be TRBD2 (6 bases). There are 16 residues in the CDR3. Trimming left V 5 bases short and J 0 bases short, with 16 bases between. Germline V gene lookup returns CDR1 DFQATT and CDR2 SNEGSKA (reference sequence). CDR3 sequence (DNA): TGCAGTGCTCATATTCCGGGACTCTCGAACACCGGGGAGCTGTTTTTT. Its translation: CSAHIPGLSNTGELFF.

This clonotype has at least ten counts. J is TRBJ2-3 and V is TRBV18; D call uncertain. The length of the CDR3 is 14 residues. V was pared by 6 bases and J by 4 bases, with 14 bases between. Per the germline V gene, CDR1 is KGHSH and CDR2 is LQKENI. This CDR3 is CASSLGPGADTQYF. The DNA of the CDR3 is TGTGCCAGCTCTCTCGGACCCGGTGCAGATACGCAGTATTTT.

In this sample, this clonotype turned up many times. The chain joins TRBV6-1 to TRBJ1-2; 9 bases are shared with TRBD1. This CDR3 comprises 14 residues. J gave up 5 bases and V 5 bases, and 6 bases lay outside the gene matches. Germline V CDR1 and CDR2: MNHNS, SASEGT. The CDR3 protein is CASSTGGRVYGYTF. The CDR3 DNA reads TGTGCCAGCAGTACAGGGGGCAGGGTGTATGGCTACACCTTC.

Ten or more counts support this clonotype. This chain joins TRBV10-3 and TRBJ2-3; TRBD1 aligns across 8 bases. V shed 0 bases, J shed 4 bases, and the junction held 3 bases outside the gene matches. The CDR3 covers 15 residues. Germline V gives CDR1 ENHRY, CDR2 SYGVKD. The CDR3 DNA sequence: TGTGCCATCAGTGAGTCAGGACAGGGAGCAGATACGCAGTATTTT. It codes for CAISESGQGADTQYF.

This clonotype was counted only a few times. CDR3 sequence (DNA): TGTGCCAGCAGCCTTGGTAGGGGGAGCTCCTACGAGCAGTACTTC. It codes for CASSLGRGSSYEQYF. This rearrangement joins TRBV4-2 to TRBJ2-7, with D maybe TRBD1 (6 bases). The V gene lost 4 bases and the J gene lost 0 bases, with 13 bases spanning the gap. CDR3 length: 15 amino acids. Germline values: CDR1 LGHNA, CDR2 YNFKEQ.

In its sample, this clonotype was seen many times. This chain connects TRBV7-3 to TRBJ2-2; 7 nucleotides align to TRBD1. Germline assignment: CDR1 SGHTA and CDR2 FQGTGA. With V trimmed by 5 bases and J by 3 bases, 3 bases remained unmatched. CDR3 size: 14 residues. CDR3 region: CASSTGQHTGELFF. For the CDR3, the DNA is TGTGCCAGCAGCACGGGACAGCACACCGGGGAGCTGTTTTTT.

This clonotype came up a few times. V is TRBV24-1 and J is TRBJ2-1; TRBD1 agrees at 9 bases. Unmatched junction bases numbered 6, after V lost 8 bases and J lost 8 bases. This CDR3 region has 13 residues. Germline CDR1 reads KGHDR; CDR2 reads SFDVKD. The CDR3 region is CATNGQGSDEQFF. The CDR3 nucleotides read TGTGCCACCAACGGACAGGGGTCCGATGAGCAGTTCTTC.

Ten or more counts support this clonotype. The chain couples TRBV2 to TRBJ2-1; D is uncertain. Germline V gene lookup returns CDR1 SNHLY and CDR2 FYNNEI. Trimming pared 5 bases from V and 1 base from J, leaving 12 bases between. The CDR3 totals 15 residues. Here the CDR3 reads CASSLRSPSYNEQFF. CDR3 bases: TGTGCCAGCAGTTTACGAAGCCCTTCCTACAATGAGCAGTTCTTC.

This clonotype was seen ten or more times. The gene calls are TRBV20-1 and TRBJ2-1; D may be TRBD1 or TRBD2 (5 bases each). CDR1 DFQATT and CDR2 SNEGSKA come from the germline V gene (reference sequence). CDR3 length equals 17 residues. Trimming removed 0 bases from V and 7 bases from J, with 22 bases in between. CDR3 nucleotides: TGCAGTGCTAGAGATCCGTGGTCGGGACGGTCTATGAATGAGCAGTTCTTC. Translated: CSARDPWSGRSMNEQFF.

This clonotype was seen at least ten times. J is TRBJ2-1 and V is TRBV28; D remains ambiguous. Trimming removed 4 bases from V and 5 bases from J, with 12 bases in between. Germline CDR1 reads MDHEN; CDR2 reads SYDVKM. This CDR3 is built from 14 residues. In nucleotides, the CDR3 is TGTGCCAGCAGTTCCCCACTCGGAAACAATGAGCAGTTCTTC. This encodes CASSSPLGNNEQFF.

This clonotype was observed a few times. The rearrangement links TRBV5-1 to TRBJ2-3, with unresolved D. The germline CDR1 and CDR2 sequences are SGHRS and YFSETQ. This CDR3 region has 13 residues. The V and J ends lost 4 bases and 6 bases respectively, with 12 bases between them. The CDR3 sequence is CASSEDLGDTQYF. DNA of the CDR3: TGCGCCAGCAGCGAAGACCTCGGGGATACGCAGTATTTT.

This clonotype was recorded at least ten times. CDR3 residues: CASSLRRGTSYNEQFF. The CDR3 DNA reads as TGTGCCAGCAGCTTAAGACGGGGAACCTCCTACAATGAGCAGTTCTTC. This chain connects TRBV7-8 to TRBJ2-1; a possible D gene is TRBD2 (5 bases). The CDR3 extends over 16 amino acids. Trimming shortened V by 2 bases and J by 0 bases, and 11 bases separated the two germline ends. The germline gives CDR1 SGHVS, CDR2 FQNEAQ. Complete variable domain (other parts from reference TRBV7-8 and TRBJ2-1): GAGVSQSPRYKVAKRGQDVALRCDPISGHVSLFWYQQALGQGPEFLTYFQNEAQLDKSGLPSDRFFAERPEGSVSTLKIQRTQQEDSAVYLCASSLRRGTSYNEQFFGPGTRLTVL.

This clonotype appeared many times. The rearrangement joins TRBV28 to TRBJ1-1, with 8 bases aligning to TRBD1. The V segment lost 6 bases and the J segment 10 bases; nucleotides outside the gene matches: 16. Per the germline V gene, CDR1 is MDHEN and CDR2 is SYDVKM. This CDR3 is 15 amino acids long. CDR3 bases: TGTGCCAGCAGCACCGTCGGACAGGGAGTTTCGGGAGCTTTCTTT. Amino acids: CASSTVGQGVSGAFF.

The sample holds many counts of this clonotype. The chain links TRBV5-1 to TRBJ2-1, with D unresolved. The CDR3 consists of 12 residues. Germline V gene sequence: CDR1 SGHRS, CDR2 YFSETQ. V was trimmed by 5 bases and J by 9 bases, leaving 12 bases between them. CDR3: CASRQSGREQFF. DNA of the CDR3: TGCGCCAGCAGACAATCCGGGCGTGAGCAGTTCTTC. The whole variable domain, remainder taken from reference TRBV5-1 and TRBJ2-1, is KAGVTQTPRYLIKTRGQQVTLSCSPISGHRSVSWYQQTPGQGLQFLFEYFSETQRNKGNFPGRFSGRQFSNSRSEMNVSTLELGDSALYLCASRQSGREQFFGPGTRLTVL.

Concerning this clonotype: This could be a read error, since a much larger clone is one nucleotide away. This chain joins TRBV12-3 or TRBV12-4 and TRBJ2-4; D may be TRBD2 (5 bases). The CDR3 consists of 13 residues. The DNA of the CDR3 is TGTGCCAGCAGTTTTACCGGGAAAAAAATTCAGTACTTC. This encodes CASSFTGKKIQYF.

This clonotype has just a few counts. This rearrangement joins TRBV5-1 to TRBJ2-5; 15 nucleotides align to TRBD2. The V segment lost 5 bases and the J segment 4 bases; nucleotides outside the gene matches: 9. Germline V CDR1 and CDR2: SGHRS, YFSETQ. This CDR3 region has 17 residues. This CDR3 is CASRGLAGGPAGETQYF. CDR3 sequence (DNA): TGCGCCAGCAGAGGACTAGCGGGGGGGCCCGCCGGAGAGACCCAGTACTTC.

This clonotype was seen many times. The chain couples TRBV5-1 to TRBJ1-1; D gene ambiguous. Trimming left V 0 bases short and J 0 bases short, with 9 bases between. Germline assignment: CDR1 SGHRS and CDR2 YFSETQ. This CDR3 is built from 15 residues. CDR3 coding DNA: TGCGCCAGCAGCTTGGACCAATCTATGAACACTGAAGCTTTCTTT. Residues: CASSLDQSMNTEAFF.

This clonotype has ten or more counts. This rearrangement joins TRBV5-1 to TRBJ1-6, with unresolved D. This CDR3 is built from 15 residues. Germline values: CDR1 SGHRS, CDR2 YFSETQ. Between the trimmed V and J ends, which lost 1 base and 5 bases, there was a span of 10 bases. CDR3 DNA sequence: TGCGCCAGCAGCTTGTCCATAGGGCATAATTCACCCCTCCACTTT. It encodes CASSLSIGHNSPLHF.

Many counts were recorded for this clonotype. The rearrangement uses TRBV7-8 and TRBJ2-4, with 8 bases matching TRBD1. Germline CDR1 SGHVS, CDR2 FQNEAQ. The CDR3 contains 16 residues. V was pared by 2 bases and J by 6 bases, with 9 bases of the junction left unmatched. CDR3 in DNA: TGTGCCAGCAGCTTACTCCAGGGGGCGAATCCAAACATTCAGTACTTC. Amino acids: CASSLLQGANPNIQYF.

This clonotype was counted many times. The chain's CDR3 is CASSQDPDRGRGYTF. In DNA form, the CDR3 reads TGTGCCAGCAGCCAAGATCCAGACAGGGGGCGAGGCTACACCTTC. The chain recombines TRBV3-1 with TRBJ1-2, with 10 bases identical to TRBD1. Germline CDR1 is LGHDT and CDR2 is YNNKEL (reference sequence). The J segment lost 8 bases and the V segment lost 0 bases, leaving 6 bases of the junction unmatched. The CDR3 is 15 residues long.